This T cell receptor beta chain is from a study of blood T cell repertoires in COVID-19 (dated by TCRdb to the early 2020s). For the wider study: Samples from collaborators originated in the United States, Italy and Spain and spanned both the acute and convalescent phases of COVID-19. Where available, HLA class I and class II types were obtained from metadata supplied by the sample provider rather than from assay-based typing. Sample metadata almost always included a de-identified subject ID, COVID-19 status, age in years and sex. The repertoires were released in a freely available public database meant as a resource for research on the immune response to SARS-CoV-2. The prospective study material was composed of cDNA or gDNA derived from T cells, B-cell-depleted T cells, or PBMCs. The dataset comprised deeply sampled blood TCRbeta repertoires from subjects exposed to, actively infected with, or recovered from COVID-19. Samples were obtained from the ongoing ImmuneRACE study (first 160 participants) and from some 1,300 subjects provided by 6 global collaborators.

Whole blood was collected in K2EDTA tubes by collaborating institutions according to the institutions' own protocols. For TCRbeta analysis, collaborators shipped samples in one of three forms: frozen whole blood, isolated PBMCs, or DNA extracted from either of those sample types. Broader findings and caveats from the paper: The amount of clinical and demographic metadata varied by source and participant and was provided uncurated.

TCRbeta CDR3 regions were amplified from genomic DNA using the immunoSEQ Assay, a bias-controlled multiplex PCR. In the original analysis: The number of nucleated cells in each sample was estimated by amplification of reference gene primers within the assay. Sequence reads were collapsed and filtered to measure the absolute abundance of every unique TCRbeta CDR3 rearrangement. Productive Simpson clonality was computed per sample as the square root of Simpson's diversity index over productive rearrangements. As stored in TCRdb, this immuneACCESS dataset retains in-frame rearrangements with V and J assigned. A fraction of the clones does not appear; measured against another copy, unresolved V genes explain less than half of the discrepancy, and the remainder lacks a known reason. The V and J calls and clone size are taken from that table; D and trimming were inferred from the DNA. The sample table holds 200,000 to 300,000 clones, of which roughly 88% were seen once. In total, the top ten clones hold roughly 1.4% of the sample.

Concerning this clone itself: What antigen it recognizes has not been identified. No quality values exist for individual bases; no much larger clone is one base distant.

The source is a man older than 75 with acute or convalescent COVID-19. Sample: peripheral blood.

The CDR3 in this case is CASSEFLTGELFF. The DNA sequence reads TGTGCCAGCAGTGAATTCCTCACCGGGGAGCTGTTTTTT. The rearranged segments are TRBV2 and TRBJ2-2, with no confident D gene call. V loses 2 bases, J loses 4 bases, and the germline ends lie 5 bases apart. CDR1 and CDR2, looked up from the germline V gene, are SNHLY and FYNNEI. Reading from cysteine to phenylalanine, the CDR3 counts 13 amino acids. Only the CDR3 DNA stays, 39 bases, in frame from base 1.